Shown below are 11 T cell receptor beta chains from a single sample sequenced in a study of T cell responses to AZD1222 COVID-19 vaccine. TCRdb's copy holds only in-frame clones and misses some; the assay was immunoSEQ multiplex PCR. The sample comprises 150,000 or so clones, just over 90% of which are singletons, and 1.5% to 2% rests with the top ten. The material was peripheral blood, obtained on day 0 of AZD1222 vaccination. The receptors originated from an adult in good health.

The CDR3 sequence is CAISLAIPYEQYF. The CDR3 nucleotides read TGTGCCATCAGTTTAGCTATCCCCTACGAGCAGTACTTC. This chain connects TRBV10-3 to TRBJ2-7; D call uncertain. The CDR3 is 13 amino acids. Germline V CDR1 and CDR2: ENHRY, SYGVKD. V was cut by 5 bases and J by 2 bases, with 10 bases left in between.

This sequence joins TRBV9 and TRBJ2-7, with 7 bases fitting TRBD1. This CDR3 spans 14 amino acids. The junction had 5 bases not matched to a gene; V was cut back by 3 bases and J by 2 bases. Germline CDR1 reads SGDLS; CDR2 reads YYNGEE. CDR3 bases: TGTGCCAGCAGCGCAGGGGGTACAACCTACGAGCAGTACTTC. Translating gives CASSAGGTTYEQYF.

The chain has TRBV6-2 or TRBV6-3 and TRBJ2-5; D could derive from TRBD1 or TRBD2 (5 bases each). V was pared by 1 base and J by 1 base, with 7 bases between. Looked up from germline, CDR1 is MNHEY and CDR2 is SVGEGT. This CDR3 has 14 amino acids. Here the CDR3 DNA reads TGTGCCAGCAGTTACTGGGACCGCCAAGAGACCCAGTACTTC. This encodes CASSYWDRQETQYF.

V is TRBV10-3 and J is TRBJ2-5; no definite D call. With 2 bases removed from V and 5 bases from J, the gap between germline ends came to 12 bases. This CDR3 contains 14 residues. Germline V gives CDR1 ENHRY, CDR2 SYGVKD. CDR3 nucleotide sequence: TGTGCCATCAGTGAGGACCTAGTGAGTGAGACCCAGTACTTC. This sequence encodes CAISEDLVSETQYF.

The chain employs TRBV11-3 and TRBJ2-3, with D possibly TRBD1 on 6 matching bases. Between the trimmed V and J ends, which lost 5 bases and 2 bases, there was a span of 11 bases. The CDR3 spans 14 residues. CDR1 SGHNT and CDR2 YENEEA come from the germline V gene. CDR3 region: CASSQDSNTDTQYF. The DNA for the CDR3 is TGTGCCAGCAGCCAGGACAGTAACACAGATACGCAGTATTTT.

J is TRBJ2-3 and V is TRBV27; 8 bases align to TRBD2. V was pared by 2 bases and J by 4 bases, with 5 bases of the junction left unmatched. The CDR3 contains 15 residues. From germline, CDR1 is MNHEY and CDR2 SMNVEV (reference sequence). The CDR3 loop is CASSLGGGFADTQYF. For the CDR3, the DNA is TGTGCCAGCAGTTTAGGCGGGGGGTTTGCAGATACGCAGTATTTT.

The chain links TRBV19 to TRBJ1-6; tentative D call: TRBD1 (5 bases). Germline V CDR1 and CDR2: LNHDA, SQIVND (reference sequence). V lost 3 bases and J 12 bases, leaving 18 bases between the germline ends. This CDR3 has 15 residues. The CDR3 sequence: CASSIEGVAVLPLHF. As DNA, the CDR3 is TGTGCCAGTAGTATTGAAGGGGTCGCCGTACTACCCCTCCACTTT.

The J gene is TRBJ2-2, the V gene TRBV5-6, with 7 positions matching TRBD1. The CDR3 contains 15 residues. V dropped 4 bases and J dropped 3; count of bases not matched to a gene: 6. In germline, CDR1 is SGHDT, CDR2 YYEEEE. Here the CDR3 DNA reads TGTGCCAGCAGCAGCGACAGGGTTTACACCGGGGAGCTGTTTTTT. Encoded protein: CASSSDRVYTGELFF. The full variable domain, completed using reference TRBV5-6 and TRBJ2-2, is DAGVTQSPTHLIKTRGQQVTLRCSPKSGHDTVSWYQQALGQGPQFIFQYYEEEERQRGNFPDRFSGHQFPNYSSELNVNALLLGDSALYLCASSSDRVYTGELFFGEGSRLTVL.

This sequence joins TRBV27 and TRBJ1-2, with TRBD1 matching 10 bases. After removal of 6 bases from V and 3 bases from J, the junction contained 13 bases not matched to a gene. The CDR3 sequence is 17 residues long. Germline CDR1 reads MNHEY; CDR2 reads SMNVEV (reference sequence). The CDR3 nucleotides read TGTGCCAGCAGAAAGAGCTATGGACAGGGGGACCACTATGGCTACACCTTC. Encoded protein: CASRKSYGQGDHYGYTF.

V gene TRBV7-3 combines with J gene TRBJ1-6, with 9 bases lining up with TRBD1. The V and J ends lost 5 bases and 6 bases, in that order; junction bases with no gene match: 2. The germline gives CDR1 SGHTA, CDR2 FQGTGA. The CDR3 runs 14 residues. The CDR3 region is CASSRGQGNSPLHF. The CDR3 coding sequence is TGTGCCAGCAGCCGGGGACAGGGTAATTCACCCCTCCACTTT.

The CDR3 DNA reads as TGTGCCACCAGTGGAACAGGGCAAGAGACCCAGTACTTC. It is translated as CATSGTGQETQYF. The genes are TRBV24-1 and TRBJ2-5; D possibly corresponds to TRBD1 (6 bases). The germline V gene encodes CDR1 KGHDR and CDR2 SFDVKD. V lost 5 bases and J 2 bases, leaving 8 bases between the germline ends. The CDR3 covers 13 residues.